Presented here are 23 T cell receptor beta chains from one specimen sequenced in a study of molecular identifiers for immune sequencing clone quantification. From the PCR reads, TCRdb called clonotypes with MiXCR, one entry per CDR3 protein. The sample consists of tens of thousands of distinct CDR3 sequences, approximately 18% of them appearing once. Sequencing was done on a sample of naive CD8+ T cells from blood, with Jurkat cell RNA spiked in. Noted subset: FACS-sorted CD8+CD4-CCR7+CD45RA+ naive T cells. These receptors all stem from a human donor in good health. Some libraries in this study had Jurkat cell RNA spiked in.

With respect to this clonotype: This may stem from a read error, because a much larger clone lies one nucleotide away. The rearrangement joins TRBV29-1 to TRBJ2-7; the D is unclear. Germline CDR1 SQVTM, CDR2 ANQGSEA. This CDR3 has 12 amino acids. V was cut by 4 bases and J by 7 bases, with 14 bases left in between. Here the CDR3 DNA reads TGCAGCGTTGTAGGTCTTCATCGGGAGCAGTACTTC. Translating it yields CSVVGLHREQYF.

This clonotype was counted between two and nine times. The J gene is TRBJ2-5, the V gene TRBV12-3 or TRBV12-4; D is uncertain. The ends were cut back, 3 bases at V and 5 bases at J, with 16 bases in the middle. This CDR3 spans 15 amino acids. The CDR3 DNA is TGTGCCAGCAGTTTCCTCTCGGTGAGGCGGGAGACCCAGTACTTC. Translation: CASSFLSVRRETQYF.

A remark on this clonotype: One junction end does not reproduce the germline sequence, and a read error may be involved. The genes are TRBV5-5 and TRBJ1-3; TRBD1 might be the D (5 bases). The CDR3 extends over 15 amino acids. Germline assignment: CDR1 SGHKS and CDR2 YYEKEE (reference sequence). The CDR3 loop reads CASSLGQSSGNTIYF. The CDR3 nucleotides are TGTGCCAGCAGCTTGGGACAGTCCTCTGGAAACACAATATATTTT.

Regarding this clonotype: One base away lies a much larger clone, so this may be a sequencing read error. The V call is TRBV30, the J call TRBJ2-7, with 9 bases that match TRBD1. The CDR3 extends over 14 amino acids. Germline CDR1 is GTSNPN and CDR2 is SVGIG (reference sequence). The V and J ends lost 5 bases and 5 bases, in that order; junction bases with no gene match: 10. The CDR3 here is CAWGSGQGMDEQYF. DNA for the CDR3: TGTGCCTGGGGCTCGGGACAGGGAATGGACGAGCAGTACTTC.

This clonotype was counted many times. The chain has TRBV27 and TRBJ2-7, with 10 nucleotides matching TRBD2. Germline V gene sequence: CDR1 MNHEY, CDR2 SMNVEV (reference sequence). V was clipped by 3 bases and J by 2 bases; unmatched bases: 4. The CDR3 loop spans 15 amino acids. The CDR3 sequence is CASSFTSGVPYEQYF. The CDR3 DNA reads as TGTGCCAGCAGTTTTACTAGCGGGGTACCCTACGAGCAGTACTTC.

In this sample, this clonotype turned up many times. The V and J genes are TRBV10-2 and TRBJ2-7; tentatively, D is TRBD2 (6 bases). The CDR3 has 14 amino acids. Trimming shortened V by 6 bases and J by 4 bases, and 16 bases separated the two germline ends. Germline CDR1 is WSHSY and CDR2 is SAAADI. The CDR3: CASSLGLPEYEQYF. The CDR3 region has the DNA TGCGCCAGCAGCCTGGGACTGCCGGAGTACGAGCAGTACTTC.

This clonotype came up a few times. This rearrangement joins TRBV7-9 to TRBJ2-1, with D unresolved. The ends were cut back, 3 bases at V and 5 bases at J, with 11 bases in the middle. Germline V gene sequence: CDR1 SEHNR, CDR2 FQNEAQ (reference sequence). The CDR3 spans 14 residues. The CDR3 here is CASSFELLNNEQFF. In DNA, the CDR3 is TGTGCCAGCAGCTTCGAACTTCTAAACAATGAGCAGTTCTTC. The full variable domain, completed using reference TRBV7-9 and TRBJ2-1, is DTGVSQNPRHKITKRGQNVTFRCDPISEHNRLYWYRQTLGQGPEFLTYFQNEAQLEKSRLLSDRFSAERPKGSFSTLEIQRTEQGDSAMYLCASSFELLNNEQFFGPGTRLTVL.

This clonotype was recorded a few times. The CDR3 sequence: CASEPDVDSRNTEAFF. The CDR3 DNA sequence: TGTGCCAGCGAACCAGACGTGGACAGTAGGAACACTGAAGCTTTCTTT. The chain links TRBV19 to TRBJ1-1; TRBD1 is a possible D gene (6 bases). With 9 bases removed from V and 1 base from J, the gap between germline ends came to 21 bases. The germline V gene has CDR1 LNHDA and CDR2 SQIVND (reference sequence). The CDR3 is 16 residues long.

About this clonotype: Just one base apart from a much larger clone, this may be a read error. This chain connects TRBV6-5 to TRBJ2-1; D is tentatively TRBD1 or TRBD2 (5 bases each). The CDR3 consists of 13 residues. Germline-derived CDR1 and CDR2 are MNHEY and SVGAGI. Trimming left V 4 bases short and J 4 bases short, with 8 bases between. CDR3 sequence reads: CASSSEGYNEQFF. The CDR3 DNA follows: TGTGCCAGCAGTTCCGAGGGGTACAATGAGCAGTTCTTC.

The chain uses TRBV24-1 and TRBJ2-7; D is unclear. Trimming took off 4 bases at V and 0 bases at J, with 6 bases between the two ends. CDR1 is KGHDR, CDR2 SFDVKD, per germline. There are 13 residues in the CDR3. CDR3 sequence reads: CATSEGTSYEQYF. The CDR3, as DNA: TGTGCCACCAGTGAGGGCACCTCCTACGAGCAGTACTTC.

The V call is TRBV11-2, the J call TRBJ2-1; 8 positions agree with TRBD2. V lost 0 bases and J lost 3; bases outside the gene matches: 4. Germline CDR1 is SGHAT and CDR2 is FQNNGV. This CDR3 region has 16 residues. CDR3 in DNA: TGTGCCAGCAGCTTAGAGACACTAGCGGACTACAATGAGCAGTTCTTC. Residues: CASSLETLADYNEQFF.

As concerns this clonotype: A read error may explain this, as a much larger clone is one base away. The chain carries TRBV7-9 and TRBJ2-1; 7 nucleotides align to TRBD2. The CDR3 has 16 residues. Germline V gene sequence: CDR1 SEHNR, CDR2 FQNEAQ (reference sequence). Trimming cost V 4 bases and J 8 bases; bases outside gene matches: 14. The CDR3 DNA is TGTGCCAGCAGCTCAGCGCCGGCTAGCGGTCGGGATGAGCAGTTCTTC. This sequence encodes CASSSAPASGRDEQFF.

In this sample, this clonotype turned up many times. The chain links TRBV11-2 to TRBJ2-3; D remains unclear. The length of the CDR3 is 14 residues. The germline V gene encodes CDR1 SGHAT and CDR2 FQNNGV. With 1 base removed from V and 2 bases from J, the gap between germline ends came to 7 bases. The CDR3 region has the DNA TGTGCCAGCAGCTTAGGGCTGTCCACAGATACGCAGTATTTT. It encodes CASSLGLSTDTQYF.

This clonotype has a count of ten or more. This sequence joins TRBV7-9 and TRBJ2-3; D is possibly TRBD2 (5 bases). In germline, CDR1 is SEHNR, CDR2 FQNEAQ (reference sequence). The CDR3 contains 12 residues. V was clipped by 5 bases and J by 5 bases, with 8 bases between them. The chain's CDR3 is CASSPTRDTQYF. CDR3 coding DNA: TGTGCCAGCAGCCCCACTAGAGATACGCAGTATTTT.

Note on this clonotype: A much larger clone differs by one base, so this may be a read error. J is TRBJ2-1 and V is TRBV4-1; 7 bases agree with TRBD2. The CDR3 runs 16 residues. Per germline, CDR1 MGHRA and CDR2 YSYEKL. CDR3 nucleotides: TGCGCCTGCAGCCCGCAGTCTAGCGGCTCCTACAATGAGCAGTTCTTC. Amino acids: CACSPQSSGSYNEQFF.

This chain links TRBV7-9 with TRBJ2-7, with D perhaps matching TRBD1 (5 bases). The CDR3 extends over 14 amino acids. Germline V gene data show CDR1 as SEHNR and CDR2 as FQNEAQ (reference sequence). Trimming left V 5 bases short and J 3 bases short, with 14 bases between. CDR3 sequence: CASSPRDSNYEQYF. For the CDR3, the DNA is TGTGCCAGCAGCCCCAGGGATTCCAACTACGAGCAGTACTTC. The full variable domain, in which reference TRBV7-9 and TRBJ2-7 provide the parts outside the CDR3, is DTGVSQNPRHKITKRGQNVTFRCDPISEHNRLYWYRQTLGQGPEFLTYFQNEAQLEKSRLLSDRFSAERPKGSFSTLEIQRTEQGDSAMYLCASSPRDSNYEQYFGPGTRLTVT.

This clonotype was observed many times. One end of the junction is discordant with germline, which a read error may explain. The chain combines TRBV7-7 with TRBJ2-5; the D is unclear. The CDR3 contains 14 residues. CDR1 and CDR2 from the germline V gene are SSHAT and FNYEAQ (reference sequence). The CDR3 DNA follows: TGTGCTAGCAGCCCCGGACCGTACCAAGAGACCCAGTACTTC. It is translated as CASSPGPYQETQYF. Full variable domain (rest looked up from reference TRBV7-7 and TRBJ2-5): GAGVSQSPRYKVTKRGQDVTLRCDPISSHATLYWYQQALGQGPEFLTYFNYEAQPDKSGLPSDRFSAERPEGSISTLTIQRTEQRDSAMYRCASSPGPYQETQYFGPGTRLLVL.

This clonotype has a count of ten or more. The V gene is TRBV27, the J gene TRBJ1-1; D is ambiguous. The CDR3 consists of 15 residues. Germline lookup yields CDR1 MNHEY and CDR2 SMNVEV (reference sequence). V was trimmed by 2 bases and J by 2 bases, leaving 12 bases between them. CDR3 nucleotide sequence: TGTGCCAGCAGTTTAAGGCCAGCCTTAAACACTGAAGCTTTCTTT. Protein product: CASSLRPALNTEAFF.

This clonotype was counted a few times. The rearrangement links TRBV7-9 to TRBJ1-1; 7 nucleotides align to TRBD1. The germline V gene has CDR1 SEHNR and CDR2 FQNEAQ (reference sequence). The CDR3 has 13 amino acids. The V and J ends lost 5 bases and 4 bases, in that order; junction bases with no gene match: 4. The CDR3 sequence: CASSRPGGTEAFF. The CDR3 DNA follows: TGTGCCAGCAGCCGTCCAGGGGGCACTGAAGCTTTCTTT.

This clonotype was seen at least ten times. The chain combines TRBV20-1 with TRBJ2-7, with TRBD1 matching over 8 bases. This CDR3 has 14 amino acids. Trimming removed 3 bases from V and 4 bases from J; junction bases left unmatched: 8. CDR1 is DFQATT and CDR2 is SNEGSKA in the germline V gene (reference sequence). CDR3 nucleotide sequence: TGCAGTGCTAGTCTGAGGGGACAGGTATACGAGCAGTACTTC. Its translation is CSASLRGQVYEQYF.

There are many counts of this clonotype. The CDR3 nucleotides are TGTGCCAGCAGTTTCGTGACTAGCAATGCCGAGCAGTACTTC. It codes for CASSFVTSNAEQYF. The genes are TRBV27 and TRBJ2-7, with TRBD2 identical over 7 bases. The junction had 8 bases not matched to a gene; V was cut back by 3 bases and J by 6 bases. The CDR3 loop spans 14 amino acids. CDR1 and CDR2 (germline): MNHEY, SMNVEV (reference sequence).

Notes on this clonotype: The junction departs from the called germline gene at one end, perhaps through a read error. This chain joins TRBV6-5 and TRBJ1-5, with D perhaps TRBD1 (5 bases). In germline, CDR1 is MNHEY, CDR2 SVGAGI. The CDR3 covers 14 residues. The CDR3 sequence is CAGSYGGDSQPQHF. CDR3 nucleotides: TGTGCCGGCAGTTACGGGGGGGATTCACAGCCCCAGCATTTT.

In this sample, this clonotype turned up many times. The CDR3 DNA follows: TGCAGTGCTAGACCCACCCTTTCTAGCGGTAGCCACAAAAACATTCAGTACTTC. Encoded protein: CSARPTLSSGSHKNIQYF. The chain employs TRBV20-1 and TRBJ2-4; 7 positions match TRBD2. Germline lookup yields CDR1 DFQATT and CDR2 SNEGSKA (reference sequence). The J segment lost 3 bases and the V segment lost 2 bases, leaving 16 bases of the junction unmatched. This CDR3 spans 18 amino acids.